This TCR beta chain was captured by sequencing in a study of blood T cell repertoires in COVID-19. TCRdb keeps only in-frame clones here, not all; method: immunoSEQ multiplex PCR. This table has about 200,000 clones, around 84% appearing once. This CDR3 has 13 residues. V lost 5 bases to trimming and J lost 6 bases; unmatched junction nucleotides: 3. This clonotype was sampled from a woman older than 75 with acute or convalescent COVID-19. J is TRBJ2-1 and V is TRBV12-3 or TRBV12-4, with 8 bases lining up with TRBD2. Material for sequencing was peripheral blood. Here the CDR3 DNA reads TGTGCCAGCAGTCCACGGGGGGGCAATGAGCAGTTCTTC. This encodes CASSPRGGNEQFF.